This passage covers 23 T cell receptor beta chains from one sample sequenced in a study of control samples from healthy donors and cancer patients. This table comes from immunoSEQ multiplex PCR, and its TCRdb copy is limited to in-frame clones, with some not included. The table shows 90,000 to 150,000 clones, with about 91% occurring only once. The sequenced material came from blood. The receptors here all came from a man aged 35-49 years in good health.

The chain recombines TRBV19 with TRBJ1-2; TRBD1 aligns across 10 bases. Trimming removed 5 bases from V and 4 bases from J; junction bases left unmatched: 10. Germline CDR1 LNHDA, CDR2 SQIVND (reference sequence). The CDR3 length is 16 residues. The CDR3 DNA reads TGTGCCAGTAGTGCCGGACAGGGGGTCTTGGGCTATGGCTACACCTTC. Protein: CASSAGQGVLGYGYTF.

The chain uses TRBV5-4 and TRBJ2-7, with 7 bases matching TRBD2. CDR3 size: 13 residues. Germline V gene sequence: CDR1 SGHNT, CDR2 YYREEE (reference sequence). Unmatched junction bases numbered 2, after V lost 2 bases and J lost 3 bases. The CDR3 nucleotides are TGTGCCAGCAGCTTTCCGGGGGGCTACGAGCAGTACTTC. The encoded protein is CASSFPGGYEQYF.

The chain has TRBV5-4 and TRBJ1-2; 7 bases agree with TRBD1. V lost 4 bases, J lost 2 bases, and 5 bases stayed unmatched. Germline CDR1 SGHNT, CDR2 YYREEE (reference sequence). This CDR3 spans 14 amino acids. CDR3 protein: CASSQTGSNYGYTF. The CDR3 nucleotides are TGTGCCAGCAGCCAGACAGGGAGCAACTATGGCTACACCTTC.

The rearrangement uses TRBV9 and TRBJ2-3; D is possibly TRBD2 (6 bases). This CDR3 region has 15 residues. Between the trimmed V and J ends, which lost 3 bases and 0 bases, there was a span of 11 bases. Germline V lookup: CDR1 SGDLS, CDR2 YYNGEE. DNA for the CDR3: TGTGCCAGCAGCGCATCGGGGGTTAGCACAGATACGCAGTATTTT. It is translated as CASSASGVSTDTQYF.

The chain employs TRBV5-1 and TRBJ2-7, with D possibly being TRBD1 (6 bases). The CDR3 is 14 residues long. Germline assignment: CDR1 SGHRS and CDR2 YFSETQ. Trimming stripped 0 bases from V and 8 bases from J, with 15 bases between. DNA for the CDR3: TGCGCCAGCAGCTTGGGACAGGAATTTGAAAAGCAGTACTTC. It specifies CASSLGQEFEKQYF. Together with reference TRBV5-1 and TRBJ2-7, the CDR3 gives the full variable domain: KAGVTQTPRYLIKTRGQQVTLSCSPISGHRSVSWYQQTPGQGLQFLFEYFSETQRNKGNFPGRFSGRQFSNSRSEMNVSTLELGDSALYLCASSLGQEFEKQYFGPGTRLTVT.

The CDR3 here is CSVEKNSYEQYF. The CDR3 DNA is TGCAGCGTTGAGAAAAACTCCTACGAGCAGTACTTC. The chain has TRBV29-1 and TRBJ2-7; no firm D call. The CDR3 has 12 residues. The germline CDR1 and CDR2 sequences are SQVTM and ANQGSEA. V lost 3 bases and J 0 bases, leaving 6 bases between the germline ends.

In this sample, this clone turned up once. This sequence joins TRBV3-1 (or the pseudogene TRBV3-2) and TRBJ1-2, with 11 bases lining up with TRBD1. Germline values: CDR1 LGHDT, CDR2 YNNKEL (reference sequence). V trimming: 4 bases; J trimming: 4 bases; junction bases outside the gene matches: 2. CDR3 length: 14 amino acids. The CDR3 sequence: CASSRGQGAYGYTF. Here the CDR3 DNA reads TGTGCCAGCAGCCGAGGACAGGGGGCCTATGGCTACACCTTC.

Here the CDR3 DNA reads TGTGCCACCAGTGACCCACCCGGGATCCACACAGATACGCAGTATTTT. It is translated as CATSDPPGIHTDTQYF. J is TRBJ2-3 and V is TRBV24-1; D perhaps matches TRBD2 (5 bases). CDR1 is KGHDR and CDR2 is SFDVKD in the germline V gene. Deletions cut 4 bases from V and 2 bases from J, with 15 bases between. CDR3 length: 16 amino acids.

On this clone: Distinct nucleotide sequences in the sample also encode this CDR3. The chain combines TRBV14 with TRBJ1-1; no clear D. The CDR3 totals 14 residues. Germline CDR1 and CDR2: SGHDN and FVKESK. V was shortened by 1 base and J by 1 base, with 7 bases between the two germline ends. CDR3 sequence reads: CASSQVRQNTEAFF. The CDR3 DNA is TGTGCCAGCAGCCAAGTTCGGCAGAACACTGAAGCTTTCTTT.

CDR3 residues: CASSRPGGSYEQYF. The CDR3 DNA is TGTGCCAGCAGCCGCCCCGGGGGATCCTACGAGCAGTACTTC. The genes are TRBV3-1 (or the pseudogene TRBV3-2) and TRBJ2-7, with D tentatively TRBD2 (6 bases). Germline values: CDR1 LGHDT, CDR2 YNNKEL (reference sequence). V was shortened by 4 bases and J by 1 base, with 11 bases between the two germline ends. The CDR3 totals 14 residues.

This rearrangement joins TRBV7-9 to TRBJ1-6; D is perhaps TRBD1 (6 bases). Trimming removed 5 bases from V and 10 bases from J, with 18 bases in between. CDR3 length: 15 residues. CDR1 is SEHNR, CDR2 FQNEAQ, per germline (reference sequence). The CDR3 is CASSALRDTGSPLHF. The CDR3 nucleotides are TGTGCCAGCAGCGCCCTCCGGGACACCGGATCACCCCTCCACTTT.

The chain links TRBV5-1 to TRBJ1-3, with 10 bases aligning to TRBD1. The CDR3 sequence is 16 residues long. Germline trimming cut 3 bases from V and 3 bases from J; bases unmatched to any gene: 6. Germline-derived CDR1 and CDR2 are SGHRS and YFSETQ. The CDR3: CASSSGTGAFGNTIYF. As DNA, the CDR3 is TGCGCCAGCAGCTCCGGGACAGGGGCTTTTGGAAACACCATATATTTT.

This clone came up once. The sample carries other DNA sequences with the same CDR3. The chain employs TRBV12-3 or TRBV12-4 and TRBJ2-7, with D unclear. The V and J ends lost 3 bases and 3 bases respectively, with 3 bases between them. The CDR3 is 11 residues long. As DNA, the CDR3 is TGTGCCAGCAGTTTGGGCTACGAGCAGTACTTC. Translated, it gives CASSLGYEQYF.

The genes are TRBV19 and TRBJ2-6; 7 bases map to TRBD1. Looked up from germline, CDR1 is LNHDA and CDR2 is SQIVND (reference sequence). V lost 4 bases and J lost 2; bases outside the gene matches: 2. CDR3 size: 15 residues. In nucleotides, the CDR3 is TGTGCCAGTAGTACGAGGGGGCCTGGGGCCAACGTCCTGACTTTC. It codes for CASSTRGPGANVLTF.

The genes are TRBV12-5 and TRBJ2-7; D call uncertain. Trimming shortened V by 0 bases and J by 2 bases, and 14 bases separated the two germline ends. In germline, CDR1 is LGHNT, CDR2 FRNRAP. The CDR3 sequence is 16 residues long. The CDR3 nucleotides are TGTGCTAGTGGTTTGGTACAGAACTTTGGGGCCTACGAGCAGTACTTC. Protein: CASGLVQNFGAYEQYF.

V gene TRBV9 combines with J gene TRBJ1-1; a possible D gene is TRBD1 (5 bases). CDR3 length equals 15 residues. V lost 6 bases to trimming and J lost 1 base, with 16 bases between them. CDR1 and CDR2 from the germline V gene are SGDLS and YYNGEE. CDR3 sequence: CASTLSPGANTEAFF. The CDR3 DNA reads TGTGCCAGCACTCTCTCGCCCGGGGCGAACACTGAAGCTTTCTTT.

The chain recombines TRBV30 with TRBJ2-3; 10 bases are shared with TRBD2. The CDR3 totals 15 residues. Germline V gene sequence: CDR1 GTSNPN, CDR2 SVGIG (reference sequence). J lost 0 bases, V lost 4 bases, and 4 bases had no gene match. CDR3 coding DNA: TGTGCCTGGACCGGACTAGCGGTTAGCACAGATACGCAGTATTTT. Translation gives CAWTGLAVSTDTQYF. Complete variable domain (other parts from reference TRBV30 and TRBJ2-3): SQTIHQWPATLVQPVGSPLSLECTVEGTSNPNLYWYRQAAGRGLQLLFYSVGIGQISSEVPQNLSASRPQDRQFILSSKKLLLSDSGFYLCAWTGLAVSTDTQYFGPGTRLTVL.

The CDR3 DNA reads TGCAGCGCCGAAGGGCGCGGTGAGCAGTTCTTC. Protein: CSAEGRGEQFF. This sequence joins TRBV29-1 and TRBJ2-1; the D is unclear. V lost 7 bases to trimming and J lost 9 bases, with 13 bases between them. This CDR3 comprises 11 residues. CDR1 is SQVTM and CDR2 is ANQGSEA in the germline V gene.

The chain employs TRBV5-5 and TRBJ2-3; 12 bases match TRBD2. Trimming took 4 bases from V and 1 from J; bases not matched to a gene: 4. This CDR3 has 16 residues. Germline V gene data show CDR1 as SGHKS and CDR2 as YYEKEE (reference sequence). Here the CDR3 reads CASSPTSGGGTDTQYF. For the CDR3, the DNA is TGTGCCAGCAGCCCGACTAGCGGGGGCGGCACAGATACGCAGTATTTT. The full variable domain, completed using reference TRBV5-5 and TRBJ2-3, is DAGVTQSPTHLIKTRGQQVTLRCSPISGHKSVSWYQQVLGQGPQFIFQYYEKEERGRGNFPDRFSARQFPNYSSELNVNALLLGDSALYLCASSPTSGGGTDTQYFGPGTRLTVL.

The V call is TRBV7-6, the J call TRBJ2-7; 7 bases fit TRBD1. The J segment lost 4 bases and the V segment lost 1 base, leaving 10 bases of the junction unmatched. Germline CDR1 SGHVS, CDR2 FNYEAQ. CDR3 size: 16 residues. The CDR3 here is CASSLGYWEQGYEQYF. CDR3 sequence (DNA): TGTGCCAGCAGCTTAGGATATTGGGAACAGGGGTACGAGCAGTACTTC.

The V gene is TRBV20-1, the J gene TRBJ2-7; D is possibly TRBD2 (5 bases). Germline CDR1 is DFQATT and CDR2 is SNEGSKA (reference sequence). The CDR3 covers 12 residues. The V gene lost 3 bases and the J gene lost 4 bases, with 10 bases spanning the gap. The CDR3 bases are TGCAGTGCTAGTTCTCCGGGGTACGAGCAGTACTTC. This gives the protein CSASSPGYEQYF.

This clone was detected only a few times. The rearrangement uses TRBV12-3 or TRBV12-4 and TRBJ1-4; 9 bases are a match to TRBD1. Trimming cost V 7 bases and J 10 bases; bases outside gene matches: 7. This CDR3 contains 13 residues. CDR3 sequence: CASTGQGRRKLFF. CDR3 DNA sequence: TGTGCCAGCACGGGACAGGGTAGGCGAAAACTGTTTTTT.

This clone was recorded only once. This rearrangement joins TRBV4-1 to TRBJ1-1; 7 nucleotides agree with TRBD1. Losses at the gene ends were 0 bases for V and 1 base for J; bases not matched to a gene: 5. The CDR3 loop spans 16 amino acids. Germline V gene sequence: CDR1 MGHRA, CDR2 YSYEKL. The CDR3 DNA sequence: TGCGCCAGCAGCCAAGATAGAAGACAGGGGAACACTGAAGCTTTCTTT. Translation: CASSQDRRQGNTEAFF.